Listed below are T cell receptor beta chains from one sample, sequenced in a study of blood T cells in healthy people across ages. One entry per CDR3 protein, called by TCRdb with MiXCR from the 5' RACE reads. The sample contains 1.4 million to 1.5 million distinct CDR3 sequences, roughly 40% of which appear only once. Material for sequencing was blood. All receptors derive from a woman in her late teens or twenties in good health. Each CDR3 is given with its conserved first and last residue. A D gene is named only where the DNA matches it firmly. Clone size appears in some rows only: once, few, many, or a class for an expanded clone.

TRBV6-2/TRBV6-3	TRBJ2-4	few	.	TGTGCCAGCAGCGCCCTGGGGGGCCGGATGGGAGCCAAAAACATTCAGTACTTC	CASSALGGRMGAKNIQYF
TRBV20-1	TRBJ2-1	.	TRBD2	TGCAGTGCTAGGTTAACTAGCGGGTTAATATTAGATGAGCAGTTCTTC	CSARLTSGLILDEQFF
TRBV6-4	TRBJ2-7	once	TRBD1	TGTGCCCCCCTCGGTCAGGGACAGGGGTCCTACGAGCAGTACTTC	CAPLGQGQGSYEQYF
TRBV5-4	TRBJ2-7	few	TRBD1	TGTGCCAGCAGCTTGTTTGCAGGGGGCAACGAGCAGTACTTC	CASSLFAGGNEQYF
TRBV21-1	TRBJ2-7	many	.	TGTGCCAGCAGCCCTACAGGAGTACCCTACGAGCAGTACTTC	CASSPTGVPYEQYF
TRBV9	TRBJ2-7	few	.	TGTGCCAGCAGCCAAGGGGCAGGCGGTTTGGGCTCCTACGAGCAGTACTTC	CASSQGAGGLGSYEQYF
TRBV6-5	TRBJ2-5	few	.	TGTGCCAGCTTTGAGGGGCGAGAGACCCAGTACTTC	CASFEGRETQYF
TRBV28	TRBJ2-7	few	TRBD1	TGTGCCAGCACCGGCGGAGGGACAGGGGCCTACGAGCAGTACTTC	CASTGGGTGAYEQYF
TRBV12-3/TRBV12-4	TRBJ1-4	.	.	TGTGCCAGCGGGGTTGATCGACGTGAAAAACTGTTTTTT	CASGVDRREKLFF
TRBV2	TRBJ1-2	few	.	TGTGCCAGCACAGGCTATGGCTACACCTTC	CASTGYGYTF
TRBV6-6	TRBJ2-4	few	.	TGTGCCAGCAGTTACTCGGGTAGATGGTACTTC	CASSYSGRWYF
TRBV5-1	TRBJ2-3	.	TRBD2	TGCGCCAGCAGCCGAGACTCTAGCGGGGGAGATACGCAGTATTTT	CASSRDSSGGDTQYF
TRBV30	TRBJ1-1	.	.	TGTGCCTCAACGGGGAGGGACCCGAGGAAAGCTTTCTTT	CASTGRDPRKAFF
TRBV4-1	TRBJ2-7	few	TRBD2	TGCGCCAGCAGCCAAGATCGGGAGGAGTTAGGGTACGAGCAGTACTTC	CASSQDREELGYEQYF
TRBV7-8	TRBJ2-7	.	TRBD1	TGTGCCAGCAGCTCTCCGACAGGGTCATGGGAGCAGTACTTC	CASSSPTGSWEQYF
TRBV5-1	TRBJ2-7	.	.	TGCGCCAGCAGGTCACAGTTAAGCTCCTACGAGCAGTACTTC	CASRSQLSSYEQYF
TRBV7-9	TRBJ1-2	.	.	TGTGCCAGCAGCCCCAGTGCTCCTGGCTACACCTTC	CASSPSAPGYTF
TRBV5-1	TRBJ1-4	.	.	TGCGCCAGCAGCTTGGTGGCAGGGACCGGTATCGTTGAAAAACTGTTTTTT	CASSLVAGTGIVEKLFF
TRBV5-1	TRBJ1-2	few	.	TGCGCCAGCAGCGCCGACTGGGAGTCAGGAGGCTACACCTTC	CASSADWESGGYTF
TRBV27	TRBJ1-2	.	.	TGTGCCAGCAGTTTTCAGCGGGACTATGGCTACACCTTC	CASSFQRDYGYTF
TRBV20-1	TRBJ2-2	.	.	TGCAGTGCTAGAGCGGGACAGGAGCTGTTTTTT	CSARAGQELFF
TRBV20-1	TRBJ2-5	.	TRBD2	TGCAGTGCTAGAGACTGGACTAGCGAGCAAGAGACCCAGTACTTC	CSARDWTSEQETQYF
TRBV6-5	TRBJ2-7	few	TRBD1	TGTGCCAGCAGCCCGGCATGGACAGGGGACAACGAGCAGTACTTC	CASSPAWTGDNEQYF
TRBV27	TRBJ2-5	.	.	TGTGCCAGCAGTAGCGGGACACTTAAAGAGGCCCAGTACTTC	CASSSGTLKEAQYF
TRBV20-1	TRBJ1-6	.	.	TGCAGTGTTCAGGGGTCTACTAGCTCCTATAATTCACCCCTCCACTTT	CSVQGSTSSYNSPLHF
TRBV7-2	TRBJ1-2	few	TRBD1	TGTGCCAGCAGCTTCCCAAGGGGGGGCACCGGGACAGGGGGCTCTGGCCACACCTTC	CASSFPRGGTGTGGSGHTF
TRBV2	TRBJ1-2	once	TRBD1	TGTGCCAGCAGGGTTGGACAGGGAGGAGGGTATGGCTACACCTTC	CASRVGQGGGYGYTF
TRBV4-1	TRBJ2-7	few	.	TGCGCCAGCAGCCCCTCTGACAATGAGCAGTACTTC	CASSPSDNEQYF
TRBV4-1	TRBJ2-5	.	TRBD1	TGCGCCAGCAGCCGGACAGGGGGCGGGGAGCGGACCCAGTACTTC	CASSRTGGGERTQYF
TRBV29-1	TRBJ1-2	many	.	TGCAGCGTTGGGGCAGGCTACTATGGCTACACCTTC	CSVGAGYYGYTF
TRBV12-3/TRBV12-4	TRBJ2-7	.	.	TGTGCCAGCAGTTTAGTCGGAGAGTACGAGCAGTACTTC	CASSLVGEYEQYF
TRBV20-1	TRBJ2-7	.	.	TGCAGTGCTAGGTTCAGGGGGGAATTGGACGAGCAGTACTTC	CSARFRGELDEQYF
TRBV10-3	TRBJ2-7	few	.	TGTGCCATCAGTGAGTCAGCAGGGAACATCTACGAGCAGTACTTC	CAISESAGNIYEQYF
TRBV20-1	TRBJ2-3	few	TRBD2	TGCAGTGCTAGGGGACTAGCGGGGCCCGGCTCGGTCACAGATACGCAGTATTTT	CSARGLAGPGSVTDTQYF
TRBV19	TRBJ1-1	.	.	TGTGCCAGTAGTAGGGACGTTCTGACGAACACTGAAGCTTTCTTT	CASSRDVLTNTEAFF
TRBV6-1	TRBJ1-1	.	.	TGTGCCAGCAGTTTCAGGCTCATGAACACTGAAGCTTTCTTT	CASSFRLMNTEAFF
TRBV27	TRBJ2-7	.	.	TGTGCCATCAGAATAGGGACTCTCGGAGGATACGAGCAGTACTTC	CAIRIGTLGGYEQYF
TRBV6-2/TRBV6-3	TRBJ2-7	.	.	TGTGCCAGCAGTTACTCGAACGGAGAGCAGTACTTC	CASSYSNGEQYF
TRBV2	TRBJ2-7	.	.	TGTGCCAGCAGTGACCCGGAGGGCTACGAGCAGTACTTC	CASSDPEGYEQYF
TRBV4-1	TRBJ2-3	few	.	TGCGCCAGCAGCCAAGATAAGAGAGGGGGAACAGATACGCAGTATTTT	CASSQDKRGGTDTQYF
TRBV5-4	TRBJ2-5	few	TRBD2	TGTGCCAGCAGCTTGGCGACTAGCGGGGTAGAGACCCAGTACTTC	CASSLATSGVETQYF
TRBV29-1	TRBJ2-5	.	.	TGCAGCTCACGACAATGGGAGACCCAGTACTTC	CSSRQWETQYF
TRBV20-1	TRBJ2-1	.	TRBD2	TGCAGTGCCGCCAACGCGGGGGGGCCGGGCAATGAGCAGTTCTTC	CSAANAGGPGNEQFF
TRBV12-3/TRBV12-4	TRBJ1-2	few	.	TGTGCCAGCAGTTTGGTTTCTTGGGTGCGGGGCTACACCTTC	CASSLVSWVRGYTF
TRBV9	TRBJ1-1	.	TRBD1	TGTGCCAGCAGCGATCAGACCAGGGGGCCGGGCCTTATGAACACTGAAGCTTTCTTT	CASSDQTRGPGLMNTEAFF
TRBV4-1	TRBJ1-5	few	.	TGCGCCAGCAGCCCGGACTTGGCGTGGAGTCAGCCCCAGCATTTT	CASSPDLAWSQPQHF
TRBV2	TRBJ2-7	.	.	TGTGCCAGCTCTTCTTTGAATAACAATGAGCAGTACTTC	CASSSLNNNEQYF
TRBV10-1	TRBJ1-1	.	.	TGCGCCAGCAGTGACAACACGGATGCTTTCTTT	CASSDNTDAFF
TRBV20-1	TRBJ2-5	.	TRBD1	TGCAGTGCAAACGACCCGGGACAGCAAGAGACCCAGTACTTC	CSANDPGQQETQYF
TRBV5-1	TRBJ2-1	.	TRBD2	TGCGCCAGCAGCTTGGAACTAGCGGGAGTTGGGAGCGGTGAGCAGTTCTTC	CASSLELAGVGSGEQFF
TRBV4-1	TRBJ1-2	.	TRBD1	TGCGCCAGCAGCCAAGATGGGACAGGGTCTGGCGGCTACACCTTC	CASSQDGTGSGGYTF
TRBV7-2	TRBJ2-7	.	.	TGTGCCAGCAGTTGGACCGCCAGCAAGAGCTCCTACAATGAGCAGTACTTC	CASSWTASKSSYNEQYF
TRBV3-1	TRBJ1-4	.	.	TGTGCCAGCAGCCCCAACCCGTCGGACCCGGGTGAAAAACTGTTTTTT	CASSPNPSDPGEKLFF
TRBV20-1	TRBJ2-1	few	.	TGCAGTGCTAGGTTACCACCTAGCCGCGCCCTGAATCACAATGAGCAGTTCTTC	CSARLPPSRALNHNEQFF
TRBV3-1	TRBJ2-1	.	TRBD2	TGTGCCAGCAGCCGGAAACTAGCGGGAGTATACAATGAGCAGTTCTTC	CASSRKLAGVYNEQFF
TRBV10-2	TRBJ2-3	few	.	TGCGCCAGCAGAAACATGGGTGGGGATACGCAGTATTTT	CASRNMGGDTQYF
TRBV20-1	TRBJ1-1	once	.	TGCAGTGCTAGAGATGCCGCTGAAGCTTTCTTT	CSARDAAEAFF